The sequence of this T cell receptor beta chain was determined in a study of blood T cell repertoires in COVID-19. Trimming left V 7 bases short and J 5 bases short, with 19 bases between. The CDR3 sequence is 14 residues long. Per the germline V gene, CDR1 is SGHTS and CDR2 is YDEGEE. Data came from immunoSEQ multiplex PCR; TCRdb stores just in-frame clones and leaves some out. The sample holds 200,000 to 300,000 clones, 90% seen once. Participant ages covered about 18 to 89 years across around 25 US areas. Within 2 weeks of study entry, exposed participants had contacted a PCR-confirmed or clinician-diagnosed COVID-19 case.

The sequenced sample consisted of PBMCs or T cells enriched from blood (not recorded which). The V and J genes are TRBV5-8 and TRBJ2-7, with D possibly TRBD1 on 6 matching bases. This receptor was taken from a man aged 50-59 years who had been exposed to COVID-19. The CDR3 reads CASGLTGTINEQYF. The CDR3 DNA reads as TGTGCCAGCGGGTTAACCGGGACAATAAACGAGCAGTACTTC.